The rows below give T cell receptor beta chains drawn from one sample of a study of cytomegalovirus exposure and HLA in healthy donors. Libraries were prepared by immunoSEQ multiplex PCR; TCRdb keeps only in-frame clonotypes and omits some of them. The sample has approximately 30,000 clones; the top ten hold 3.5%. Sequenced input: PBMCs. These receptors originate from a man aged 35 to 55 in good health and CMV-seronegative. The CDR3 runs from the conserved cysteine through the conserved F or W. The order of the fields is clone size, V gene, J gene, D gene, CDR3 protein, CDR3 DNA. A D gene is named only where the DNA matches it firmly. Clone size appears in some rows only: once, few, many, or a class for an expanded clone.

abundance: -; v_gene: TRBV5-1; j_gene: TRBJ1-1; d_gene: -; CDR3aa: CASSLTGTFATEAFF; CDR3nt: TGCGCCAGCAGCTTAACCGGGACTTTCGCCACTGAAGCTTTCTTT
abundance: -; v_gene: TRBV14; j_gene: TRBJ1-1; d_gene: TRBD1; CDR3aa: CASSPWTGGFAFF; CDR3nt: TGTGCCAGCAGCCCTTGGACAGGGGGCTTTGCTTTCTTT
abundance: -; v_gene: TRBV6-1; j_gene: TRBJ1-1; d_gene: TRBD1; CDR3aa: CASTVGTGQEAFF; CDR3nt: TGTGCCAGCACCGTTGGGACAGGGCAGGAAGCTTTCTTT
abundance: -; v_gene: TRBV4-2; j_gene: TRBJ2-7; d_gene: TRBD2; CDR3aa: CASSQVGGGYEQYF; CDR3nt: TGTGCCAGCAGCCAAGTGGGGGGGGGCTACGAGCAGTACTTC
abundance: -; v_gene: TRBV7-9; j_gene: TRBJ1-3; d_gene: TRBD1; CDR3aa: CASSAQWGQGAGNTIYF; CDR3nt: TGTGCCAGCAGCGCCCAATGGGGACAGGGGGCTGGAAACACCATATATTTT
abundance: -; v_gene: TRBV29-1; j_gene: TRBJ1-1; d_gene: TRBD1; CDR3aa: CSGETGEDTEAFF; CDR3nt: TGCAGCGGGGAGACAGGGGAGGACACTGAAGCTTTCTTT
abundance: -; v_gene: TRBV5-1; j_gene: TRBJ2-2; d_gene: TRBD1; CDR3aa: CASSRGQGEAKLFF; CDR3nt: TGCGCCAGCAGCCGGGGACAGGGGGAGGCGAAGCTGTTTTTT
abundance: -; v_gene: TRBV6-1; j_gene: TRBJ2-5; d_gene: -; CDR3aa: CAGWNRRYPETQYF; CDR3nt: TGTGCCGGGTGGAACAGACGGTATCCAGAGACCCAGTACTTC
abundance: -; v_gene: TRBV7-3; j_gene: TRBJ2-1; d_gene: -; CDR3aa: CASSLFGRQGGYNEQFF; CDR3nt: TGTGCCAGCAGCTTATTTGGCCGGCAGGGTGGGTACAATGAGCAGTTCTTC
abundance: -; v_gene: TRBV28; j_gene: TRBJ1-1; d_gene: TRBD1; CDR3aa: CASSSGQGNTEAFF; CDR3nt: TGTGCCAGCAGTTCGGGACAGGGGAACACTGAAGCTTTCTTT
abundance: -; v_gene: TRBV10-2; j_gene: TRBJ2-2; d_gene: TRBD2; CDR3aa: CAGRTSGREGELFF; CDR3nt: TGCGCCGGTCGGACTAGCGGGAGGGAGGGGGAGCTGTTTTTT
abundance: -; v_gene: TRBV27; j_gene: TRBJ1-5; d_gene: TRBD1; CDR3aa: CASSLSSTGGNQPQHF; CDR3nt: TGTGCCAGCAGTTTATCGAGCACAGGGGGCAATCAGCCCCAGCATTTT
abundance: -; v_gene: TRBV5-1; j_gene: TRBJ1-2; d_gene: -; CDR3aa: CATFMGPDSYYGYTF; CDR3nt: TGCGCCACCTTCATGGGGCCAGACAGCTACTATGGCTACACCTTC
abundance: -; v_gene: TRBV10-3; j_gene: TRBJ1-1; d_gene: -; CDR3aa: CAISERTRNTEAFF; CDR3nt: TGTGCCATCAGTGAGCGGACAAGGAACACTGAAGCTTTCTTT
abundance: -; v_gene: TRBV4-3; j_gene: TRBJ2-1; d_gene: -; CDR3aa: CASSQDPGNYNEQFF; CDR3nt: TGCGCCAGCAGCCAAGATCCGGGAAACTACAATGAGCAGTTCTTC
abundance: -; v_gene: TRBV4-2; j_gene: TRBJ2-1; d_gene: -; CDR3aa: CASSQAGENEQFF; CDR3nt: TGTGCCAGCAGCCAAGCCGGGGAAAATGAACAGTTCTTC
abundance: -; v_gene: TRBV5-1; j_gene: TRBJ2-7; d_gene: -; CDR3aa: CASSLVTAYEQYF; CDR3nt: TGCGCCAGCAGCTTGGTGACAGCCTACGAGCAGTACTTC
abundance: -; v_gene: TRBV28; j_gene: TRBJ1-6; d_gene: TRBD1; CDR3aa: CASSPPRDSYNSPLHF; CDR3nt: TGTGCCAGCAGCCCACCCCGGGACAGTTATAATTCACCCCTCCACTTT
abundance: -; v_gene: TRBV28; j_gene: TRBJ1-4; d_gene: -; CDR3aa: CASSESEKLFF; CDR3nt: TGTGCCAGCAGCGAGAGTGAAAAACTGTTTTTT
abundance: -; v_gene: TRBV5-1; j_gene: TRBJ1-2; d_gene: TRBD1; CDR3aa: CASSGGQGRNYGYTF; CDR3nt: TGCGCCAGCAGCGGGGGACAGGGGAGGAACTATGGCTACACCTTC
abundance: -; v_gene: TRBV7-2; j_gene: TRBJ2-2; d_gene: -; CDR3aa: CASSFPIGGANTGELFF; CDR3nt: TGTGCCAGCAGCTTTCCTATCGGCGGAGCGAACACCGGGGAGCTGTTTTTT
abundance: -; v_gene: TRBV30; j_gene: TRBJ2-7; d_gene: -; CDR3aa: CAWSVEVDYEQYF; CDR3nt: TGTGCCTGGAGTGTGGAGGTTGACTACGAGCAGTACTTC
abundance: -; v_gene: TRBV7-7; j_gene: TRBJ2-7; d_gene: -; CDR3aa: CASSLATGSSYEQYF; CDR3nt: TGTGCTAGCAGCTTAGCGACCGGGAGCTCCTACGAGCAGTACTTC
abundance: -; v_gene: TRBV5-6; j_gene: TRBJ2-3; d_gene: TRBD2; CDR3aa: CASSEEGGVGTDTQYF; CDR3nt: TGTGCCAGCAGCGAAGAGGGAGGGGTCGGCACAGATACGCAGTATTTT
abundance: -; v_gene: TRBV9; j_gene: TRBJ2-3; d_gene: TRBD2; CDR3aa: CASSVRGGSRADTQYF; CDR3nt: TGTGCCAGCAGCGTAAGAGGCGGGAGTCGTGCAGATACGCAGTATTTT
abundance: -; v_gene: TRBV6-1; j_gene: TRBJ1-1; d_gene: -; CDR3aa: CASSVRVGQRDTEAFF; CDR3nt: TGTGCCAGCAGTGTGAGAGTAGGACAGAGGGACACTGAAGCTTTCTTT
abundance: -; v_gene: TRBV30; j_gene: TRBJ1-2; d_gene: -; CDR3aa: CAWRGNRVRYGYTF; CDR3nt: TGTGCCTGGAGAGGTAACAGGGTTAGGTATGGCTACACCTTC
abundance: -; v_gene: TRBV29-1; j_gene: TRBJ1-1; d_gene: -; CDR3aa: CSVEGGEGGTYWAFF; CDR3nt: TGCAGCGTTGAAGGAGGGGAGGGGGGGACCTATTGGGCTTTCTTT
abundance: -; v_gene: TRBV28; j_gene: TRBJ1-1; d_gene: TRBD1; CDR3aa: CASSPPRGQMNTEAFF; CDR3nt: TGTGCCAGCAGCCCCCCCAGGGGGCAAATGAACACTGAAGCTTTCTTT
abundance: -; v_gene: TRBV5-1; j_gene: TRBJ2-3; d_gene: TRBD1; CDR3aa: CASTRQTGMGTDTQYF; CDR3nt: TGCGCCAGTACCCGTCAGACAGGGATGGGCACAGATACGCAGTATTTT
abundance: -; v_gene: TRBV27; j_gene: TRBJ2-1; d_gene: -; CDR3aa: CASSLDTGSNEQFF; CDR3nt: TGTGCCAGCAGCCTGGATACAGGGAGCAATGAGCAGTTCTTC
abundance: -; v_gene: TRBV18; j_gene: TRBJ2-3; d_gene: -; CDR3aa: CASSPSTASADTQYF; CDR3nt: TGTGCCAGCTCACCATCTACGGCTAGCGCGGATACGCAGTATTTT
abundance: -; v_gene: TRBV10-3; j_gene: TRBJ2-3; d_gene: TRBD1; CDR3aa: CAINGQGEDTQYF; CDR3nt: TGTGCCATCAATGGACAGGGAGAAGATACGCAGTATTTT
abundance: -; v_gene: TRBV4-1; j_gene: TRBJ1-1; d_gene: -; CDR3aa: CASSQGLGGDTEAFF; CDR3nt: TGCGCCAGCAGCCAAGGGCTCGGGGGGGACACTGAAGCTTTCTTT
abundance: -; v_gene: TRBV6-5; j_gene: TRBJ2-7; d_gene: -; CDR3aa: CASSYSTAYEQYF; CDR3nt: TGTGCCAGCAGTTACTCGACAGCCTACGAGCAGTACTTC
abundance: -; v_gene: TRBV27; j_gene: TRBJ2-6; d_gene: -; CDR3aa: CASSLFGAGYGANVLTF; CDR3nt: TGTGCCAGCAGTTTGTTCGGCGCGGGGTATGGGGCCAACGTCCTGACTTTC
abundance: -; v_gene: TRBV30; j_gene: TRBJ2-7; d_gene: TRBD1; CDR3aa: CASETGGKTYEQYF; CDR3nt: TGTGCCTCGGAGACAGGGGGCAAAACCTACGAGCAGTACTTC
abundance: -; v_gene: TRBV7-7; j_gene: TRBJ2-5; d_gene: -; CDR3aa: CASSLRREIGQETQYF; CDR3nt: TGTGCCAGCAGCTTAAGAAGGGAGATTGGGCAAGAGACCCAGTACTTC
abundance: -; v_gene: TRBV10-3; j_gene: TRBJ1-1; d_gene: -; CDR3aa: CAISDTGNTEAFF; CDR3nt: TGTGCCATCAGTGATACAGGGAACACTGAAGCTTTCTTT
abundance: -; v_gene: TRBV19; j_gene: TRBJ1-2; d_gene: -; CDR3aa: CASSSTAISNYGYTF; CDR3nt: TGTGCCAGTAGTTCAACAGCAATCTCTAACTATGGCTACACCTTC
abundance: -; v_gene: TRBV11-2; j_gene: TRBJ2-2; d_gene: -; CDR3aa: CASSSSSLATGELFF; CDR3nt: TGTGCCAGCAGCTCCTCCAGTCTAGCAACCGGGGAGCTGTTTTTT
abundance: -; v_gene: TRBV5-1; j_gene: TRBJ2-3; d_gene: -; CDR3aa: CASSLGARVRTDTQYF; CDR3nt: TGCGCCAGCAGCTTGGGCGCCAGGGTGAGAACAGATACGCAGTATTTT
abundance: -; v_gene: TRBV6-1; j_gene: TRBJ2-7; d_gene: -; CDR3aa: CASSAGLITEQYF; CDR3nt: TGTGCCAGCAGCGCCGGACTGATTACGGAGCAGTACTTC
abundance: -; v_gene: TRBV19; j_gene: TRBJ2-7; d_gene: -; CDR3aa: CASSIDPGSYEQYF; CDR3nt: TGTGCCAGTAGTATAGATCCAGGGTCCTACGAGCAGTACTTC
abundance: -; v_gene: TRBV18; j_gene: TRBJ1-5; d_gene: -; CDR3aa: CASSPPGGSGNQPQHF; CDR3nt: TGTGCCAGCTCACCACCGGGGGGGAGTGGCAATCAGCCCCAGCATTTT
abundance: medium-sized; v_gene: TRBV27; j_gene: TRBJ1-1; d_gene: TRBD1; CDR3aa: CASSGTGGYGEAFF; CDR3nt: TGTGCCAGCAGTGGGACAGGGGGATATGGTGAAGCTTTCTTT
abundance: medium-sized; v_gene: TRBV6-4; j_gene: TRBJ2-2; d_gene: TRBD2; CDR3aa: CASSDGTSTGELFF; CDR3nt: TGTGCCAGCAGTGACGGGACTAGCACCGGGGAGCTGTTTTTT
abundance: -; v_gene: TRBV4-2; j_gene: TRBJ1-2; d_gene: -; CDR3aa: CATKGVGFGYGYTF; CDR3nt: TGTGCCACCAAGGGGGTAGGGTTCGGCTATGGCTACACCTTC
abundance: -; v_gene: TRBV19; j_gene: TRBJ2-2; d_gene: TRBD1; CDR3aa: CASSTATGITGELFF; CDR3nt: TGTGCCAGTAGTACGGCGACAGGGATCACCGGGGAGCTGTTTTTT
abundance: -; v_gene: TRBV18; j_gene: TRBJ2-1; d_gene: TRBD1; CDR3aa: CASSRGQVYNEQFF; CDR3nt: TGTGCCAGCTCACGAGGACAGGTATACAATGAGCAGTTCTTC
abundance: -; v_gene: TRBV28; j_gene: TRBJ1-2; d_gene: TRBD1; CDR3aa: CASSSQRTGNSYGYTF; CDR3nt: TGTGCCAGCAGTTCCCAAAGGACAGGGAATAGCTATGGCTACACCTTC
abundance: -; v_gene: TRBV30; j_gene: TRBJ1-3; d_gene: TRBD1; CDR3aa: CAWDRDRAGNTIYF; CDR3nt: TGTGCCTGGGACCGGGACAGGGCTGGAAACACCATATATTTT
abundance: -; v_gene: TRBV7-9; j_gene: TRBJ1-1; d_gene: TRBD1; CDR3aa: CASSPGTGVNTEDFF; CDR3nt: TGTGCCAGCAGCCCCGGGACAGGGGTGAACACTGAAGATTTCTTT
abundance: -; v_gene: TRBV6-5; j_gene: TRBJ2-7; d_gene: -; CDR3aa: CASSFNPVTYEQYF; CDR3nt: TGTGCCAGCAGTTTCAACCCAGTAACCTACGAGCAGTACTTC
abundance: -; v_gene: TRBV29-1; j_gene: TRBJ2-3; d_gene: TRBD2; CDR3aa: CSVEGAGKKYF; CDR3nt: TGCAGCGTTGAGGGAGCGGGGAAAAAGTATTTT
abundance: -; v_gene: TRBV5-4; j_gene: TRBJ2-5; d_gene: -; CDR3aa: CASSWGGEGGGETQYF; CDR3nt: TGTGCCAGCAGCTGGGGGGGAGAGGGGGGCGGAGAGACCCAGTACTTC
abundance: -; v_gene: TRBV18; j_gene: TRBJ2-7; d_gene: TRBD1; CDR3aa: CASSSPGQEKGTF; CDR3nt: TGTGCCAGCTCATCGCCGGGACAGGAAAAGGGAACCTTC
abundance: -; v_gene: TRBV10-3; j_gene: TRBJ2-5; d_gene: TRBD2; CDR3aa: CAISGTSGRGPQETQYF; CDR3nt: TGTGCCATCAGTGGTACTAGCGGGAGGGGGCCACAAGAGACCCAGTACTTC
abundance: -; v_gene: TRBV4-2; j_gene: TRBJ2-7; d_gene: TRBD2; CDR3aa: CASSQPSGISYEQYF; CDR3nt: TGTGCCAGCAGCCAACCCAGCGGGATCTCCTACGAGCAGTACTTC
abundance: -; v_gene: TRBV19; j_gene: TRBJ2-5; d_gene: -; CDR3aa: CASSTGDDRETQYF; CDR3nt: TGTGCCAGTAGTACGGGTGATGACCGGGAGACCCAGTACTTC